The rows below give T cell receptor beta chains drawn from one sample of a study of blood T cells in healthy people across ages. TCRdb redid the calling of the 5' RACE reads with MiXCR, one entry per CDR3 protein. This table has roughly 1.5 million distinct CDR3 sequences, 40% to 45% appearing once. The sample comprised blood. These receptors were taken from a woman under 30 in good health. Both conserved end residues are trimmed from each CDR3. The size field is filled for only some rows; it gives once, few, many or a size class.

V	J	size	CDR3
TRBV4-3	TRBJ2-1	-	ASSQDARRGYNEQF
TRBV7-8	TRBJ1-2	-	ASSLFGENYGYT
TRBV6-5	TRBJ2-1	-	ASSLEGVQF
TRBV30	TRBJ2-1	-	AWSVGTLYNEQF
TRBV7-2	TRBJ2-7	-	ASSFFKGQPYEQY
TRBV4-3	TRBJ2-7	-	ASSQDPRDRGYYEQY
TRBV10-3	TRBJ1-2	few	AIIDPYGYT
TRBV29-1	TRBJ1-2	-	SVEVRANYGYT
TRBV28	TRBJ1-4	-	ASSLSRPHGRGEKLF
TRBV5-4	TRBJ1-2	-	ASSTPNSGSGYT
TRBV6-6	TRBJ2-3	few	ASSQPMIDTQY
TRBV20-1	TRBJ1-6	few	SARRAGLSSYNSPLH
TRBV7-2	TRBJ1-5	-	ASSYLSGDNQPQH
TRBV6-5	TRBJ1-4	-	ASTGGGEEKLF
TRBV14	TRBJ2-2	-	ASSQVKKGVSTGELF
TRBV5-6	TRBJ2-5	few	ASSKDSSETQY
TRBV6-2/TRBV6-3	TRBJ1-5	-	ASSYFGVSNQPQH
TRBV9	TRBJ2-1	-	ASSVVGERGGEQF
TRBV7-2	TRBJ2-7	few	ASSLASSTGHWEQY
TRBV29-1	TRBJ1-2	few	SVDRGGVDYGYT
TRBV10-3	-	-	VISAWDRGPNEQY
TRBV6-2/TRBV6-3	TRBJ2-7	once	ASSYVQSSSYEQY
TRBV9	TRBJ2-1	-	ASSVAPSGRMNEQF
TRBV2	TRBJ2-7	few	ASSALGRESYEQY
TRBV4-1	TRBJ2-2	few	ASSQDGTLGELF
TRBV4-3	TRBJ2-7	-	ASSQGYRVQAYEQY
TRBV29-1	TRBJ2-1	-	SVGDRGLYNEQF
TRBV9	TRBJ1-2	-	ASSVEDRSLLANYGYT
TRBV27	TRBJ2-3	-	ASSLSSGGLSGTDTQY
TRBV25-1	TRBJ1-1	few	ASSEGDGTEAF
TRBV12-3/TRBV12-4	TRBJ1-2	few	ASSPGQGLANYGYT
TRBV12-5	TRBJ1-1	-	ASGGDSPNTEAF
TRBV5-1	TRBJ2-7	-	ASRYGQGGPYEQY
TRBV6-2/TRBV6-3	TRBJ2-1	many	ASRGGALSDNEQF
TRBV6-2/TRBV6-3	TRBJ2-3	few	ASSYRDRGSDTQY
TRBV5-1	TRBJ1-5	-	ASSLDSGRQPQH
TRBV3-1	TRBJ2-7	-	ASSPSWASDEQY
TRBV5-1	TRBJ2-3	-	ASRGDMDTQY
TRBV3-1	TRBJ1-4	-	ASSQTTGGYEKLF